Each of the 30 T cell receptor beta chains below was sequenced from the same sample in a study of shared clonotypes between healthy human individuals. Assay: immunoSEQ multiplex PCR; the TCRdb copy retains only in-frame clones and omits some. The table shows over a million clones, with roughly 95% occurring only once. Material: naive CD4+ T cells sorted from blood. Subset in this sample: CD45RA+ positively selected. The receptors here all came from a man aged 25 to 40 in good health.

This clone appeared a single time. CDR3 DNA: TGTGCCAGCAGCTACGTAACTGAAGCTTTCTTT. Translation gives CASSYVTEAFF. This chain joins TRBV7-9 and TRBJ1-1; D is uncertain. CDR1 is SEHNR and CDR2 is FQNEAQ in the germline V gene (reference sequence). Trimming shortened V by 4 bases and J by 5 bases, and 5 bases separated the two germline ends. The CDR3 extends over 11 amino acids.

The chain joins TRBV4-2 to TRBJ2-3; 7 bases are a match to TRBD2. The CDR3 runs to 16 residues. CDR1 LGHNA and CDR2 YNFKEQ come from the germline V gene. V was clipped by 0 bases and J by 2 bases; unmatched bases: 5. CDR3 in amino acids: CASSQDPLADTDTQYF. In nucleotides, the CDR3 is TGTGCCAGCAGCCAAGATCCCCTAGCGGACACAGATACGCAGTATTTT.

The V call is TRBV7-4, the J call TRBJ2-3, with D possibly being TRBD1 or TRBD2 (5 bases each). Germline CDR1 is SGHVT and CDR2 is SQSDAQ. This CDR3 has 15 amino acids. V lost 1 base to trimming and J lost 6 bases, with 14 bases between them. The CDR3 here is CASSLGDPGTDTQYF. Written as DNA, the CDR3 is TGTGCCAGCAGCTTAGGGGACCCGGGGACCGATACGCAGTATTTT.

Regarding this clone: Other DNA sequences within the sample encode an identical CDR3. The chain carries TRBV5-1 and TRBJ2-7, with a possible D match to TRBD2 (6 bases). Per the germline V gene, CDR1 is SGHRS and CDR2 is YFSETQ. Trimming removed 3 bases at V and 1 base at J, with 8 bases between. CDR3 length equals 13 residues. The DNA for the CDR3 is TGCGCCAGCAGCTCGGGACTTTCCTACGAGCAGTACTTC. Amino acids: CASSSGLSYEQYF.

CDR3 in amino acids: CASSFQGTGELFF. The CDR3 nucleotides read TGTGCCAGCAGCTTCCAGGGCACCGGGGAGCTGTTTTTT. V usage is TRBV7-3 and J usage is TRBJ2-2; D is possibly TRBD1 (5 bases). This CDR3 has 13 residues. Per the germline V gene, CDR1 is SGHTA and CDR2 is FQGTGA. V lost 3 bases to trimming and J lost 4 bases, with 6 bases between them.

This chain joins TRBV9 and TRBJ2-1; 13 bases are shared with TRBD2. CDR3 length: 15 residues. Germline CDR1 reads SGDLS; CDR2 reads YYNGEE. V lost 2 bases and J lost 8; bases outside the gene matches: 4. CDR3 sequence reads: CASSVGTSGIYEQFF. DNA of the CDR3: TGTGCCAGCAGCGTGGGGACTAGCGGGATCTATGAGCAGTTCTTC.

The gene calls are TRBV7-2 and TRBJ2-7, with no clear D. Germline V gives CDR1 SGHTA, CDR2 FQGNSA. This CDR3 contains 14 residues. Trimming cost V 5 bases and J 6 bases, with 17 bases left between them. The CDR3 sequence is CASSLGPLTPEQYF. As DNA, the CDR3 is TGTGCCAGCAGCCTAGGACCCCTTACGCCCGAGCAGTACTTC. The full variable domain, rest sourced from reference TRBV7-2 and TRBJ2-7, is GAGVSQSPSNKVTEKGKDVELRCDPISGHTALYWYRQSLGQGLEFLIYFQGNSAPDKSGLPSDRFSAERTGGSVSTLTIQRTQQEDSAVYLCASSLGPLTPEQYFGPGTRLTVT.

This chain links TRBV5-4 with TRBJ2-3; TRBD2 agrees at 7 bases. The V segment lost 9 bases and the J segment 1 base; nucleotides outside the gene matches: 8. CDR1 is SGHNT and CDR2 is YYREEE in the germline V gene (reference sequence). The CDR3 runs 14 residues. CDR3 region: CATIGGSRTDTQYF. CDR3 sequence (DNA): TGTGCCACCATCGGGGGGAGTCGCACAGATACGCAGTATTTT.

The CDR3 here is CASSPRAPKTSGNTIYF. In DNA form, the CDR3 reads TGTGCCAGCAGCCCCAGGGCCCCGAAGACCTCTGGAAACACCATATATTTT. The chain recombines TRBV11-2 with TRBJ1-3; the D gene is possibly TRBD1 (5 bases). CDR3 length equals 17 residues. The germline V gene has CDR1 SGHAT and CDR2 FQNNGV. V was shortened by 5 bases and J by 0 bases, with 17 bases between the two germline ends.

The chain has TRBV5-4 and TRBJ2-7, with D tentatively TRBD1 or TRBD2 (5 bases each). The CDR3 runs to 17 residues. The V and J ends lost 0 bases and 0 bases respectively, with 16 bases between them. Germline loops: CDR1 SGHNT, CDR2 YYREEE (reference sequence). In DNA, the CDR3 is TGTGCCAGCAGCTTGGTGTTGGAACAGGACTTCTCCTACGAGCAGTACTTC. It specifies CASSLVLEQDFSYEQYF.

This chain joins TRBV28 and TRBJ1-5; D is perhaps TRBD1 (5 bases). V gave up 8 bases and J gave up 4 bases, with 21 bases separating them. In germline, CDR1 is MDHEN, CDR2 SYDVKM. The CDR3 totals 16 residues. Written as DNA, the CDR3 is TGTGCCAGCTTCGGGGGAGACCATGGGATAAATCAGCCCCAGCATTTT. Translation: CASFGGDHGINQPQHF.

The V gene is TRBV10-2, the J gene TRBJ1-2; tentative D call: TRBD1 (6 bases). The CDR3 covers 13 residues. V lost 7 bases to trimming and J lost 2 bases, with 11 bases between them. Germline V gene data show CDR1 as WSHSY and CDR2 as SAAADI. CDR3 loop: CASTPDSNYGYTF. For the CDR3, the DNA is TGCGCCAGCACGCCGGACAGCAACTATGGCTACACCTTC.

The chain joins TRBV6-6 to TRBJ2-7, with TRBD1 identical over 8 bases. The ends lost 4 bases at V and 9 bases at J; junction bases unmatched: 11. This CDR3 region has 14 residues. CDR1 and CDR2 from the germline V gene are MNHNY and SVGAGI (reference sequence). The CDR3 sequence is CASSSRDRTTGQYF. The DNA of the CDR3 is TGTGCCAGCAGTTCCCGGGACAGGACTACAGGGCAGTACTTC.

The chain recombines TRBV5-1 with TRBJ2-2, with TRBD2 matching 8 bases. Germline lookup yields CDR1 SGHRS and CDR2 YFSETQ. V was clipped by 2 bases and J by 0 bases; unmatched bases: 6. This CDR3 is 17 amino acids long. The CDR3 sequence is CASSFGLARANTGELFF. The CDR3 nucleotides are TGCGCCAGCAGCTTTGGACTAGCCCGCGCGAACACCGGGGAGCTGTTTTTT.

J is TRBJ2-1 and V is TRBV5-1; maybe TRBD2 (6 bases). Per the germline V gene, CDR1 is SGHRS and CDR2 is YFSETQ. Trimming took off 4 bases at V and 5 bases at J, with 16 bases between the two ends. The CDR3 totals 15 residues. The DNA for the CDR3 is TGCGCCAGCAGCGCATACCCGGGACTGGACAATGAGCAGTTCTTC. It yields the protein CASSAYPGLDNEQFF.

The J gene is TRBJ2-5, the V gene TRBV21-1; TRBD2, the table's D call, was not compared with the DNA. TRBV21-1 corresponds to a pseudogene. The CDR3 consists of 14 residues. CDR3 region: CATGGPGGQETQYF. In nucleotides, the CDR3 is TGTGCCACCGGTGGCCCTGGGGGGCAAGAGACCCAGTACTTC.

The rearrangement uses TRBV10-3 and TRBJ2-2; 8 bases align to TRBD2. Trimming removed 6 bases from V and 6 bases from J; junction bases left unmatched: 6. Germline CDR1 and CDR2: ENHRY and SYGVKD. This CDR3 region has 14 residues. The DNA for the CDR3 is TGTGCCATCAGAGAACCGGGACTAGCCGGGGAGCTGTTTTTT. It codes for CAIREPGLAGELFF.

This chain connects TRBV10-1 to TRBJ2-1; D is ambiguous. From germline, CDR1 is WNHNN and CDR2 SYGVQD (reference sequence). V lost 8 bases and J lost 8, with 19 bases in between. The length of the CDR3 is 14 residues. This CDR3 reads CASGPSRYSDEQFF. DNA for the CDR3: TGCGCCAGCGGCCCCTCTAGGTACTCAGATGAGCAGTTCTTC.

This chain links TRBV7-2 with TRBJ2-5; TRBD1 matches 11 bases. Trimming took 1 base from V and 7 from J; bases not matched to a gene: 14. Looked up from germline, CDR1 is SGHTA and CDR2 is FQGNSA. The CDR3 sequence is 18 residues long. CDR3 bases: TGTGCCAGCAGCTTAGAGCCGGGACAGGGGGAGAGGCATGCGACCCAGTACTTC. Its protein is CASSLEPGQGERHATQYF.

This clone showed up just once. V is TRBV2 and J is TRBJ2-5; perhaps TRBD1 as D (6 bases). Germline CDR1 SNHLY, CDR2 FYNNEI. The CDR3 contains 13 residues. V dropped 8 bases and J dropped 4 bases, with 14 bases sitting between them. The CDR3 nucleotides read TGTGCCAGCGCCCGGGACATGGGAGAGACCCAGTACTTC. This codes for CASARDMGETQYF.

The J gene is TRBJ2-5, the V gene TRBV28; D is possibly TRBD2 (5 bases). The CDR3 extends over 15 amino acids. Trimming removed 2 bases from V and 3 bases from J, with 13 bases in between. Germline CDR1 MDHEN, CDR2 SYDVKM. Here the CDR3 reads CASSLGMRVEETQYF. The DNA of the CDR3 is TGTGCCAGCAGTTTAGGGATGAGGGTGGAAGAGACCCAGTACTTC.

The chain links TRBV14 to TRBJ2-7; 8 bases align to TRBD1. V lost 5 bases and J lost 6; bases outside the gene matches: 6. CDR1 and CDR2 from the germline V gene are SGHDN and FVKESK. The CDR3 covers 13 residues. The CDR3 DNA reads TGTGCCAGCAGCAACAGGGGGGCTGGCGAGCAGTACTTC. It is translated as CASSNRGAGEQYF.

V usage is TRBV27 and J usage is TRBJ1-2, with 8 bases aligning to TRBD1. This CDR3 spans 13 amino acids. CDR1 is MNHEY, CDR2 SMNVEV, per germline (reference sequence). The J segment lost 7 bases and the V segment lost 3 bases, leaving 4 bases of the junction unmatched. In DNA, the CDR3 is TGTGCCAGCAGTTTCTCAGGGGGCGGTGGCTACACCTTC. It translates to CASSFSGGGGYTF.

V and J are TRBV29-1 and TRBJ2-3, with 7 bases identical to TRBD1. CDR3 length equals 15 residues. Germline values: CDR1 SQVTM, CDR2 ANQGSEA. V gave up 3 bases and J gave up 6 bases; unmatched junction bases: 12. The DNA for the CDR3 is TGCAGCGTTGACTCCGGGGCAGGGGGATCCGATACGCAGTATTTT. Protein: CSVDSGAGGSDTQYF.

The chain carries TRBV7-6 and TRBJ2-7; TRBD1 aligns across 8 bases. Germline CDR1 reads SGHVS; CDR2 reads FNYEAQ. The CDR3 covers 13 residues. V was clipped by 5 bases and J by 6 bases; unmatched bases: 6. CDR3: CASSQDRVGEQYF. CDR3 bases: TGTGCCAGCAGCCAGGACAGGGTGGGCGAGCAGTACTTC.

The J gene is TRBJ1-1, the V gene TRBV5-1, with a weak D call TRBD1 (6 bases). The CDR3 is 15 residues long. Trimming stripped 4 bases from V and 1 base from J, with 14 bases between. Germline loops: CDR1 SGHRS, CDR2 YFSETQ. The CDR3 coding sequence is TGCGCCAGCAGCCCGGGAGGAGGGGGGAACACTGAAGCTTTCTTT. Protein sequence: CASSPGGGGNTEAFF.

With respect to this clone: This same CDR3 is encoded by further DNA sequences in the sample. J is TRBJ2-7 and V is TRBV28, with D perhaps matching TRBD2 (5 bases). Germline lookup yields CDR1 MDHEN and CDR2 SYDVKM. The CDR3 length is 12 residues. With 3 bases removed from V and 4 bases from J, the gap between germline ends came to 7 bases. The CDR3 DNA follows: TGTGCCAGCAGTTTGGCGGGTTACGAGCAGTACTTC. Protein product: CASSLAGYEQYF.

The chain recombines TRBV30 with TRBJ2-5, with 9 bases lining up with TRBD1. The CDR3 runs 15 residues. Germline V gives CDR1 GTSNPN, CDR2 SVGIG (reference sequence). V was clipped by 1 base and J by 5 bases; unmatched bases: 8. CDR3 amino acids: CAWSATQGAGETQYF. In nucleotides, the CDR3 is TGTGCCTGGAGTGCCACACAGGGGGCAGGGGAGACCCAGTACTTC.

The CDR3 loop reads CSARWGVTDTQYF. CDR3 bases: TGCAGCGCCCGCTGGGGGGTAACAGATACGCAGTATTTT. The chain couples TRBV29-1 to TRBJ2-3; perhaps TRBD2 as D (6 bases). The CDR3 is 13 amino acids. V was shortened by 7 bases and J by 3 bases, with 14 bases between the two germline ends. CDR1 and CDR2 (germline): SQVTM, ANQGSEA.

The chain recombines TRBV6-4 with TRBJ2-2; D may be TRBD2 (7 bases). Germline values: CDR1 MRHNA, CDR2 SNTAGT. V was shortened by 5 bases and J by 3 bases, with 16 bases between the two germline ends. The CDR3 is made up of 16 amino acids. The CDR3: CASSRQAGVDTGELFF. The CDR3, as DNA: TGTGCCAGCAGTAGACAGGCGGGAGTCGACACCGGGGAGCTGTTTTTT.